One sample yielded the 7 T cell receptor beta chains listed below, sequenced in a study of blood T cell repertoires in COVID-19 (dated by TCRdb to about 2020). Library preparation was by the immunoSEQ multiplex PCR assay. The immuneACCESS repertoire file appears here via TCRdb, limited to in-frame rearrangements. These files lack a portion of the clones; in checked studies, under half of the deficit traces to unresolved V genes, and the cause of the others is not known. For this sample the table gives 130,000 to 150,000 clones, of which about 76% were detected only once. The ten largest clones capture about 7.5% of the sample. The sequencing input was peripheral blood. These TCRs come from a human donor in a cohort sampled during active COVID-19.

This chain uses TRBV6-5 with TRBJ2-1; a possible D gene is TRBD1 (5 bases). The V end was cut by 0 bases, the J end by 6 bases, with 6 bases between. This CDR3 contains 13 residues. CDR1 is MNHEY, CDR2 SVGAGI, per germline. CDR3 in amino acids: CASSYSTANEQFF. The CDR3 nucleotides are TGTGCCAGCAGTTACTCGACAGCCAATGAGCAGTTCTTC.

The chain recombines TRBV24-1 with TRBJ2-6, with 7 bases matching TRBD1. J gave up 0 bases and V 9 bases, and 1 base lay outside the gene matches. Looked up from germline, CDR1 is KGHDR and CDR2 is SFDVKD. CDR3 length equals 14 residues. This CDR3 reads CATRDSSGANVLTF. The CDR3 DNA reads TGTGCCACCCGGGACAGCTCTGGGGCCAACGTCCTGACTTTC.

This chain connects TRBV2 to TRBJ2-7; TRBD1 matches at 9 bases. V lost 3 bases to trimming and J lost 0 bases; unmatched junction nucleotides: 3. The CDR3 is made up of 15 amino acids. Per germline, CDR1 SNHLY and CDR2 FYNNEI. CDR3: CASSETGGLSYEQYF. The CDR3 nucleotides are TGTGCCAGCAGTGAGACAGGGGGTCTCTCCTACGAGCAGTACTTC.

The CDR3 is CASSLRTSGSAKNIQYF. In DNA, the CDR3 is TGTGCCAGCAGCTTGAGGACTAGCGGGAGTGCCAAAAACATTCAGTACTTC. This chain joins TRBV5-6 and TRBJ2-4; 13 bases align to TRBD2. The CDR3 extends over 17 amino acids. Germline CDR1 and CDR2: SGHDT and YYEEEE. V lost 1 base, J lost 1 base, and 2 bases stayed unmatched.

The count of this clone is one. The chain has TRBV28 and TRBJ1-2; the D gene is possibly TRBD1 (5 bases). CDR1 MDHEN and CDR2 SYDVKM come from the germline V gene. This CDR3 spans 17 amino acids. Trimming removed 0 bases from V and 4 bases from J, with 18 bases in between. CDR3 in amino acids: CASSLWGDRGLGYGYTF. CDR3 nucleotides: TGTGCCAGCAGTTTATGGGGGGACCGGGGACTGGGCTATGGCTACACCTTC.

The chain combines TRBV19 with TRBJ1-2, with D uncertain. V lost 5 bases, J lost 4 bases, and 8 bases lay in between. Germline V gene lookup returns CDR1 LNHDA and CDR2 SQIVND (reference sequence). CDR3 length: 12 amino acids. CDR3 sequence (DNA): TGTGCCAGTAGTTTTGGCTTCTATGGCTACACCTTC. It encodes CASSFGFYGYTF.

The genes are TRBV28 and TRBJ2-1; maybe TRBD2 (5 bases). CDR1 and CDR2 from the germline V gene are MDHEN and SYDVKM. V gave up 5 bases and J gave up 5 bases, with 10 bases separating them. The CDR3 is 13 residues long. CDR3 bases: TGTGCCAGCAGTCCCCCGGGAAACAATGAGCAGTTCTTC. Translation gives CASSPPGNNEQFF.